Sequencing of this T cell receptor (beta chain) was carried out in a study of beta chain features in type 1 diabetes (dated 2018 in TCRdb). The study in broad terms: Mean age, gender distribution, total cell number and subset yield did not differ between patients and healthy donors. Across all samples, around 100 million sorted cells were examined, and cell number per subset correlated strongly with RNA yield. The study compared TCRB repertoires of sorted circulating CD4+ T cell subsets between recently diagnosed type 1 diabetes patients and matched healthy donors. Regulatory and stem cell-like memory subsets were isolated from only 8 patients and about eight healthy donors, whereas naive and central memory subsets came from all 30 or so donors.

General study outcomes and caveats: PCR might favor shorter templates, but patient and control samples were amplified and corrected together, so any skew would affect both groups equally. Type 1 diabetes patients showed a moderate but significant shortening of TCRB CDR3 length in all four CD4+ subsets. Because the HLA sub-analyses included only small numbers of individuals, any influence of HLA type on TCRB rearrangement was left unresolved. Naive, central memory and regulatory TCRB repertoires appeared more similar among patients than among healthy donors. Because cDNA was sequenced instead of genomic DNA, activated cells with high expression could be over-represented, although the groups did not differ in activation or CD3 levels. Patients with type 1 diabetes made fewer insertions and deleted more nucleotides at VDJ recombination sites, implying thymic rearrangement abnormalities.

V is pruned by 6 bases and J by 3 bases, leaving 0 bases of the junction without a gene match. From its cysteine to its phenylalanine, the CDR3 spans 13 amino acids. The CDR3 DNA has 39 bases and is translated from base 1. Based on the germline V gene, the CDR1 and CDR2 sequences are ENHRY and SYGVKD. All of the isolated RNA was reverse transcribed with the High Capacity cDNA Reverse Transcription Kit, so expressed TCRB transcripts were sequenced. For stem cell-like memory T cell samples, survey-depth immunoSEQ sequencing was used, averaging approximately 950,000 total reads per sample. Sorted cells were lysed in RLT buffer, and RNA was extracted using DNase-treated RNeasy Micro or Mini kits according to cell number. Each cell subset was processed separately to prevent cross-contamination, with patient and healthy donor samples processed together. The immunoSEQ multiplex PCR was used to amplify TCRB sequences from cDNA, yielding 87-bp fragments that span the CDR3 region. Sequencing of the amplicons was performed on the Illumina HiSeq platform. From the authors' description of their analysis: Synthetic template baselines were used to correct PCR bias computationally, reads within Hamming distance 2 were collapsed together, and singletons that could not be merged were discarded. Reads were aligned against IMGT to assign V, D and J genes, CDR3 length and insertions or deletions at six rearrangement sites. Within each subset, clonotype counts were normalized to the number of sorted cells before true diversity and Gini coefficients were calculated with the tcR R package. Repertoire sharing was quantified using the overlap coefficient calculated on TCRB nucleotide sequences. This immuneACCESS table, as held by TCRdb, lists in-frame sequences with V and J called but not all clones. Of the missing ones, under half trace to an unresolved V gene in checked studies; the others have no known cause. V, J and clone size are those of that table, while D and trimming were read from the DNA. The sample table lists around 45,000 clones, around 40% of them with a count of one. The ten most abundant clones make up less than 0.15% of the sample.

This clone turned up a few times. Its binding antigen is unknown. No per-base quality is available; no much larger clone lies one base away. A single peripheral blood draw of approximately 100 mL on average was collected from each donor into heparinised tubes. Naive, central memory, regulatory and stem cell-like memory CD4+ T cells were sorted on a BD FACSAria II using a panel including CD45RO, CCR7, CD25, CD127, CD95 and CD27. Purity was above 95% for every sorted population. PBMCs were isolated immediately by Lymphoprep density gradient centrifugation and stained directly without culture. So that batch effects would be minimized, each experiment stained and sorted samples in pairs, pairing one healthy donor with one patient.

Sample: stem cell memory CD4+ T cells from blood. The cell subset or site label of this sample denotes: stem cell-like memory CD4+ T cells. The TCR comes from a man aged 25-45 years with type 1 diabetes. The chain couples TRBV10-3 to TRBJ2-5; 11 central nucleotides agree with TRBD2. The CDR3 protein: CAIRLAGEETQYF. Here is the DNA: TGTGCCATCAGACTAGCGGGAGAAGAGACCCAGTACTTC.